The next 12 T cell receptor beta chains were all read from a single sample in a study of CD8 T cells in Susac syndrome. Reverse transcription of roughly 0.5 to 1 ug RNA used random hexamers. Each CDR3 protein is one row after TCRdb ran MiXCR on the immunoSEQ multiplex PCR reads. The table shows approximately 74,000 distinct CDR3 sequences, with about 93% occurring only once. Sequencing was carried out using CD4+ T cells from PBMCs. The receptors originated from a human donor with Susac syndrome.

The J gene is TRBJ1-2, the V gene TRBV14; possible D gene TRBD1, 5 bases. This CDR3 contains 14 residues. Between the trimmed V and J ends, which lost 4 bases and 3 bases, there was a span of 12 bases. Germline V CDR1 and CDR2: SGHDN, FVKESK. The CDR3 nucleotides are TGTGCCAGCAGCCTCAGGGTTCGAGACTATGGCTACACCTTC. Translating it yields CASSLRVRDYGYTF.

The CDR3 reads CASRDGPFYNEQFF. The CDR3 nucleotides read TGTGCCAGCAGGGACGGCCCCTTCTACAATGAGCAGTTCTTC. The genes are TRBV27 and TRBJ2-1, with no clear D. Germline V gene sequence: CDR1 MNHEY, CDR2 SMNVEV (reference sequence). Trimming shortened V by 6 bases and J by 3 bases, and 12 bases separated the two germline ends. The CDR3 is 14 residues long.

V gene TRBV6-2 or TRBV6-3 combines with J gene TRBJ2-1; D perhaps matches TRBD2 (6 bases). Per germline, CDR1 MNHEY and CDR2 SVGEGT. V lost 5 bases, J lost 8 bases, and 16 bases lay in between. The CDR3 totals 14 residues. The CDR3, as DNA: TGTGCCAGCAGTAGGGTGTGGGGGGTGTATGAGCAGTTCTTC. It codes for CASSRVWGVYEQFF.

The chain couples TRBV7-2 to TRBJ2-1; the D gene is possibly TRBD2 (6 bases). The CDR3 runs to 17 residues. Trimming stripped 1 base from V and 4 bases from J, with 17 bases between. Germline CDR1 SGHTA, CDR2 FQGNSA. The DNA of the CDR3 is TGTGCCAGCAGCTTAGGGGGAACTAGCCGCAAATACAATGAGCAGTTCTTC. Protein: CASSLGGTSRKYNEQFF.

The CDR3 nucleotides read TGCAGTGCTATGTTTCATACGCAGTATTTT. Translating it yields CSAMFHTQYF. The rearrangement uses TRBV20-1 and TRBJ2-3; D is undetermined. The V gene's germline CDR1 is DFQATT and CDR2 SNEGSKA (reference sequence). V was pared by 4 bases and J by 7 bases, with 6 bases between. The CDR3 length is 10 residues.

This clonotype was seen only once. The CDR3 here is CASSFGEAGELFF. As DNA, the CDR3 is TGCGCCAGCAGCTTTGGGGAAGCTGGGGAGCTGTTTTTT. The chain recombines TRBV5-1 with TRBJ2-2; D is unclear. Looked up from germline, CDR1 is SGHRS and CDR2 is YFSETQ. V lost 2 bases and J 8 bases, leaving 10 bases between the germline ends. This CDR3 is built from 13 residues.

This clonotype was found a few times. This chain connects TRBV11-2 to TRBJ2-2; D may correspond to TRBD1 or TRBD2 (6 bases each). V lost 1 base to trimming and J lost 5 bases, with 11 bases between them. CDR3 length: 15 amino acids. The germline V gene has CDR1 SGHAT and CDR2 FQNNGV. CDR3 nucleotides: TGTGCCAGCAGCTTAGTACGGGGGCGAACCGGGGAGCTGTTTTTT. This sequence encodes CASSLVRGRTGELFF.

The V gene is TRBV12-3 or TRBV12-4, the J gene TRBJ2-3; 7 nucleotides match TRBD2. The V and J ends lost 8 bases and 5 bases, in that order; junction bases with no gene match: 19. The CDR3 spans 17 residues. The CDR3 DNA is TGTGCCAGCCTCGGTATAGAGCGGGGCGGTAGAATAGATACGCAGTATTTT. Translated, it gives CASLGIERGGRIDTQYF.

This clonotype was observed once. This chain joins TRBV6-2 or TRBV6-3 and TRBJ1-5; D is uncertain. V was clipped by 10 bases and J by 0 bases, with 10 bases between them. Germline lookup yields CDR1 MNHEY and CDR2 SVGEGT. The CDR3 is 13 residues long. The DNA for the CDR3 is TGTGCCACTGGCCCATATAGCAATCAGCCCCAGCATTTT. It codes for CATGPYSNQPQHF.

The rearrangement links TRBV20-1 to TRBJ2-3, with D tentatively TRBD2 (6 bases). CDR1 DFQATT and CDR2 SNEGSKA come from the germline V gene (reference sequence). The ends were cut back, 6 bases at V and 0 bases at J, with 10 bases in the middle. The CDR3 extends over 13 amino acids. In DNA form, the CDR3 reads TGCAGTGCGGTGGGGGGTAGCACAGATACGCAGTATTTT. It encodes CSAVGGSTDTQYF.

The chain couples TRBV29-1 to TRBJ2-7, with D unclear. The CDR3 is 11 residues long. Trimming left V 6 bases short and J 4 bases short, with 10 bases between. CDR1 and CDR2 from the germline V gene are SQVTM and ANQGSEA. In nucleotides, the CDR3 is TGCAGCGTCACTGGGATTTACGAGCAGTACTTC. Encoded protein: CSVTGIYEQYF.

This chain connects TRBV3-1 to TRBJ2-7; no definite D call. CDR3 length equals 14 residues. V gave up 2 bases and J gave up 5 bases, with 13 bases separating them. From germline, CDR1 is LGHDT and CDR2 YNNKEL (reference sequence). This CDR3 is CASSQSSESNEQYF. DNA of the CDR3: TGTGCCAGCAGCCAATCAAGCGAATCCAACGAGCAGTACTTC.